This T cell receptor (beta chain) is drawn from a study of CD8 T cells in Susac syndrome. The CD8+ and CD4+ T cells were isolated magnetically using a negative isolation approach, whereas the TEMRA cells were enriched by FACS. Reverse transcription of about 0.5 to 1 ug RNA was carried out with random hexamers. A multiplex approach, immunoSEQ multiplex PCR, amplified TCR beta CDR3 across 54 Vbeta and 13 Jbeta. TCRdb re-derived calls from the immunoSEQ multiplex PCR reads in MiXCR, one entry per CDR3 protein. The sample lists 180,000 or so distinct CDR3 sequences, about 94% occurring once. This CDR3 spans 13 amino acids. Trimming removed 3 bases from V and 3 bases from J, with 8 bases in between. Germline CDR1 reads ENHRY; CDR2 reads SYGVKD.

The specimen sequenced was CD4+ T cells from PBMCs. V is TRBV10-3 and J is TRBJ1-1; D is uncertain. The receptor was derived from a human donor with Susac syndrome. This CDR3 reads CAISDVMDTEAFF. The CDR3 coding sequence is TGTGCCATCAGTGACGTGATGGACACTGAAGCTTTCTTT.